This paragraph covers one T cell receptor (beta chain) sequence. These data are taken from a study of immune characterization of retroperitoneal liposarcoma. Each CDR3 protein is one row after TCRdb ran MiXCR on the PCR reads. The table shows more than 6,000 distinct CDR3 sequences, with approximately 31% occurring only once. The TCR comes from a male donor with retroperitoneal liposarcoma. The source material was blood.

CDR3 sequence: CASSFGFSGNTIYF. For the CDR3, the DNA is TGTGCCAGCAGCTTCGGGTTTTCTGGAAACACCATATATTTT. The J gene is TRBJ1-3, the V gene TRBV7-2; D gene uncertain. The germline V gene encodes CDR1 SGHTA and CDR2 FQGNSA. Deletions cut 3 bases from V and 1 base from J, with 7 bases between. The CDR3 is 14 residues long.